Listed here are 8 T cell receptor beta chains from one sample, sequenced in a study of CD8 T cells in Susac syndrome. An amount of RNA that ranged from roughly 0.45 to 1 ug was reverse transcribed with random hexamers. Via MiXCR, TCRdb re-called the immunoSEQ multiplex PCR reads, giving one row per CDR3 protein. The table has 250,000 to 300,000 distinct CDR3 sequences, approximately 91% seen once. The sample taken for sequencing was CD8+ T cells from PBMCs. These receptors originate from a human donor with multiple sclerosis.

The chain combines TRBV20-1 with TRBJ2-1, with D possibly TRBD1 on 5 matching bases. CDR3 length: 14 amino acids. V was trimmed by 3 bases and J by 5 bases, leaving 14 bases between them. CDR1 is DFQATT, CDR2 SNEGSKA, per germline (reference sequence). The CDR3 here is CSARGPLSDNEQFF. The DNA for the CDR3 is TGCAGTGCTAGGGGGCCCCTGAGCGACAATGAGCAGTTCTTC.

CDR3 amino acids: CASSYARAGGYYNEQFF. The DNA for the CDR3 is TGTGCCAGCAGTTACGCCAGAGCGGGGGGGTACTACAATGAGCAGTTCTTC. The rearrangement joins TRBV6-2 or TRBV6-3 to TRBJ2-1; 10 bases are a match to TRBD2. CDR1 and CDR2 (germline): MNHEY, SVGEGT. This CDR3 is built from 17 residues. J gave up 3 bases and V 2 bases, and 7 bases lay outside the gene matches.

The rearrangement links TRBV19 to TRBJ1-2; D is perhaps TRBD1 (6 bases). Looked up from germline, CDR1 is LNHDA and CDR2 is SQIVND (reference sequence). V dropped 3 bases and J dropped 5 bases, with 19 bases sitting between them. The CDR3 contains 16 residues. As DNA, the CDR3 is TGTGCCAGTAGTATTTCTCGCCAGGGGATTTTATATGGCTACACCTTC. It is translated as CASSISRQGILYGYTF.

This rearrangement joins TRBV10-3 to TRBJ2-1; 16 positions agree with TRBD2. Trimming took 4 bases from V and 0 from J; bases not matched to a gene: 15. Germline V lookup: CDR1 ENHRY, CDR2 SYGVKD. CDR3 length: 22 residues. The CDR3 reads CAISAGLAGGAFAHSSYNEQFF. The CDR3 region has the DNA TGTGCCATCAGTGCGGGACTAGCGGGGGGGGCTTTTGCCCACAGCTCCTACAATGAGCAGTTCTTC.

In this sample, this clonotype turned up a few times. This chain joins TRBV14 and TRBJ1-1, with D unclear. CDR1 is SGHDN and CDR2 is FVKESK in the germline V gene. The V and J ends lost 0 bases and 4 bases respectively, with 12 bases between them. There are 15 residues in the CDR3. The CDR3 DNA is TGTGCCAGCAGCCAAGACTGGGTCATGACCACTGAAGCTTTCTTT. This codes for CASSQDWVMTTEAFF.

The chain uses TRBV19 and TRBJ1-5; 8 bases agree with TRBD1. CDR3 length: 15 residues. J lost 3 bases, V lost 3 bases, and 4 bases had no gene match. Germline V CDR1 and CDR2: LNHDA, SQIVND (reference sequence). CDR3 coding DNA: TGTGCCAGTAGTATCACACAGGGGGACAATCAGCCCCAGCATTTT. Its protein is CASSITQGDNQPQHF.

The chain carries TRBV7-9 and TRBJ2-5, with 8 bases aligning to TRBD1. V was clipped by 3 bases and J by 4 bases; unmatched bases: 7. Germline V lookup: CDR1 SEHNR, CDR2 FQNEAQ (reference sequence). The CDR3 is made up of 15 amino acids. CDR3 protein: CASSFRQGMGETQYF. For the CDR3, the DNA is TGTGCCAGCAGCTTCAGACAGGGGATGGGAGAGACCCAGTACTTC. The full variable domain, completed using reference TRBV7-9 and TRBJ2-5, is DTGVSQNPRHKITKRGQNVTFRCDPISEHNRLYWYRQTLGQGPEFLTYFQNEAQLEKSRLLSDRFSAERPKGSFSTLEIQRTEQGDSAMYLCASSFRQGMGETQYFGPGTRLLVL.

The rearrangement joins TRBV12-3 or TRBV12-4 to TRBJ2-1; no clear D gene. This CDR3 is 16 amino acids long. Trimming shortened V by 6 bases and J by 1 base, and 16 bases separated the two germline ends. DNA for the CDR3: TGTGCCAGCAGCGCCGACACTGTCGCTTCCTACAATGAGCAGTTCTTC. Protein product: CASSADTVASYNEQFF.